This TCR beta chain was documented in a study of glioma-infiltrating T cells. Germline loops: CDR1 DFQATT, CDR2 SNEGSKA (reference sequence). The CDR3 spans 16 residues. Trimming cost V 3 bases and J 2 bases, with 19 bases left between them. Ten or more counts support this clonotype. Using RNA template, CDR3s of TCR alpha and beta were amplified with iRepertoire arm-PCR. Tissue mRNA or PBMC total RNA, about 90-400 ng, went into one-step reverse transcription and amplification. TCRdb independently ran MiXCR on the multiplex PCR reads; one entry per CDR3 protein. The data hold fewer than 200,000 distinct CDR3 sequences, with around 30% observed a single time.

Sample: glioma tissue, nonneoplastic brain tissue, or PBMCs (not recorded which). The V gene is TRBV20-1, the J gene TRBJ2-5, with D possibly being TRBD2 (6 bases). The sequence derives from a human donor with low-grade glioma or glioblastoma, undergoing nonglioma brain surgery, or in good health (not recorded which). CDR3 in amino acids: CSASPLASGSQETQYF. The DNA for the CDR3 is TGCAGTGCTAGTCCCCTAGCCAGCGGGTCACAAGAGACCCAGTACTTC.